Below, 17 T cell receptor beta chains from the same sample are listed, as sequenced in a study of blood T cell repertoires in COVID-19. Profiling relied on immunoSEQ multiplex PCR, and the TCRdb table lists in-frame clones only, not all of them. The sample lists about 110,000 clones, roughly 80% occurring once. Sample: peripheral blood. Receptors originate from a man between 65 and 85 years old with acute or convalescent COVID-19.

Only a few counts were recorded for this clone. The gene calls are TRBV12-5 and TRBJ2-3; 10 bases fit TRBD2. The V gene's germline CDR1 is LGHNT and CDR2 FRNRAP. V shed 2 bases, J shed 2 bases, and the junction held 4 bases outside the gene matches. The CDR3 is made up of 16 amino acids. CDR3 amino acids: CASGLLAGGFTDTQYF. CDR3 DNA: TGTGCTAGTGGTTTGTTAGCGGGGGGATTCACAGATACGCAGTATTTT.

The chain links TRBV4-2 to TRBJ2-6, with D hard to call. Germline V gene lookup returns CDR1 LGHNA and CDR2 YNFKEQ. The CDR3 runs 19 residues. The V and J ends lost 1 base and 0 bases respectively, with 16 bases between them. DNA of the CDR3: TGTGCCAGCAGCCAAGTAGTTAGAGGCTATAACTCTGGGGCCAACGTCCTGACTTTC. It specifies CASSQVVRGYNSGANVLTF.

The CDR3 loop is CASSYDARVNTEAFF. The CDR3 DNA reads as TGTGCCAGCAGTTACGATGCGCGAGTGAACACTGAAGCTTTCTTT. This chain links TRBV6-5 with TRBJ1-1; D remains unclear. This CDR3 has 15 amino acids. The ends were cut back, 2 bases at V and 0 bases at J, with 10 bases in the middle. Germline V CDR1 and CDR2: MNHEY, SVGAGI.

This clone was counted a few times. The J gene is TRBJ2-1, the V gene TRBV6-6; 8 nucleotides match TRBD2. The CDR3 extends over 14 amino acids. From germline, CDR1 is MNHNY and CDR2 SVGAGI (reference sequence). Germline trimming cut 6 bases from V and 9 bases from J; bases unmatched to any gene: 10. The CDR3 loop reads CASSGAGEVGEQFF. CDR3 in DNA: TGTGCCAGCAGCGGAGCGGGAGAGGTAGGTGAGCAGTTCTTC.

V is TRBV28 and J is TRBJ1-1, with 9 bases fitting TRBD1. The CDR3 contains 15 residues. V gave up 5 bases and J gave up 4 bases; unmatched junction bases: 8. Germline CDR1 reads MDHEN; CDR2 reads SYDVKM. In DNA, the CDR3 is TGTGCCAGCAGTAGCCGGACAGGGGTCGCCACTGAAGCTTTCTTT. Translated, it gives CASSSRTGVATEAFF.

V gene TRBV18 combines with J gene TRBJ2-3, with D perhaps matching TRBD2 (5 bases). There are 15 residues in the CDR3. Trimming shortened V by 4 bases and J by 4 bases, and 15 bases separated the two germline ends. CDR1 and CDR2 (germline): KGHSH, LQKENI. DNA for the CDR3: TGTGCCAGCTCACAGATGTCTAAGGACTCAGATACGCAGTATTTT. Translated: CASSQMSKDSDTQYF.

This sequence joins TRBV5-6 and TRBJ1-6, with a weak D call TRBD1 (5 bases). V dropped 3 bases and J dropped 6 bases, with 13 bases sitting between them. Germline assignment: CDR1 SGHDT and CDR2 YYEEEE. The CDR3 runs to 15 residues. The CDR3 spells CASSSRRTTNSPLHF. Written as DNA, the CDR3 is TGTGCCAGCAGCTCGCGAAGGACAACTAATTCACCCCTCCACTTT.

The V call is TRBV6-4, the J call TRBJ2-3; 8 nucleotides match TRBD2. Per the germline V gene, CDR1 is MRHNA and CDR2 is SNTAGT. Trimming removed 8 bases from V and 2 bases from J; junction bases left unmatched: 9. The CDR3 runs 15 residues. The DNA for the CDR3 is TGTGCCAGCGGAGTACAGCGGGGGCCCACAGATACGCAGTATTTT. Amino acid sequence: CASGVQRGPTDTQYF.

The CDR3 spells CASSPGGGLASTDTQYF. CDR3 nucleotides: TGTGCCAGCTCACCAGGGGGGGGCCTCGCTAGCACAGATACGCAGTATTTT. The chain recombines TRBV18 with TRBJ2-3, with a possible D match to TRBD2 (7 bases). CDR3 length equals 17 residues. Per germline, CDR1 KGHSH and CDR2 LQKENI. V gave up 2 bases and J gave up 0 bases, with 15 bases separating them.

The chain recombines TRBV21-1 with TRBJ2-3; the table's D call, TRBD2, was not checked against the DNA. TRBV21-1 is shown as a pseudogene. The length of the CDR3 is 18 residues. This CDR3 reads CASSGRTSGGFSTDTQYF. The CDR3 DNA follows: TGTGCCAGCAGCGGCCGGACTAGCGGGGGCTTTAGCACAGATACGCAGTATTTT.

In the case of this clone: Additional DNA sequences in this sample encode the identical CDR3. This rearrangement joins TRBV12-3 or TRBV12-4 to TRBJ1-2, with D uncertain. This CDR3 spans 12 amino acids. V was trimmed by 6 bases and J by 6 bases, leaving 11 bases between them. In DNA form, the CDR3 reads TGTGCCAGCAGCCTTAGCGGAAATGGCTACACCTTC. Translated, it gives CASSLSGNGYTF.

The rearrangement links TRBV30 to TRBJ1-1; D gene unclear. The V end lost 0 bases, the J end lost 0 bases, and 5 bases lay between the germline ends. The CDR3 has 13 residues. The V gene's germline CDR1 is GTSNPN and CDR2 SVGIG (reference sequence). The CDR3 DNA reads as TGTGCCTGGAGTGTACTCATGAACACTGAAGCTTTCTTT. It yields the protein CAWSVLMNTEAFF.

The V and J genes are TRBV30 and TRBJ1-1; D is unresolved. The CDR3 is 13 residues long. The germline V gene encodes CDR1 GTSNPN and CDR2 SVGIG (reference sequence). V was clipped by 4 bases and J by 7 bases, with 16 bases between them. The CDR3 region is CAWKWAGGYEAFF. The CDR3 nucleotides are TGTGCCTGGAAATGGGCCGGAGGGTATGAAGCTTTCTTT.

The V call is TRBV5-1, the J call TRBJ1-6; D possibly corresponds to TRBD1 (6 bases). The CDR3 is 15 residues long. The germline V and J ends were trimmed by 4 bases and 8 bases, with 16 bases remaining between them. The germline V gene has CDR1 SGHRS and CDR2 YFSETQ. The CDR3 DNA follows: TGCGCCAGCAGCAGGAGGGGGGGCCGGGATTCACCCCTCCACTTT. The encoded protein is CASSRRGGRDSPLHF. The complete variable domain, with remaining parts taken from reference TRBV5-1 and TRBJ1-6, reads KAGVTQTPRYLIKTRGQQVTLSCSPISGHRSVSWYQQTPGQGLQFLFEYFSETQRNKGNFPGRFSGRQFSNSRSEMNVSTLELGDSALYLCASSRRGGRDSPLHFGNGTRLTVT.

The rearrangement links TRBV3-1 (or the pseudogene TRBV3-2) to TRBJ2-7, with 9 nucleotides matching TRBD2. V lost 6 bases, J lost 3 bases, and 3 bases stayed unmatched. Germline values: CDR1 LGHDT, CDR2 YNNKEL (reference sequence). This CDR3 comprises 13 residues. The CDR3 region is CASSISGSYEQYF. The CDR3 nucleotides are TGTGCCAGCAGTATTAGCGGGAGCTACGAGCAGTACTTC.

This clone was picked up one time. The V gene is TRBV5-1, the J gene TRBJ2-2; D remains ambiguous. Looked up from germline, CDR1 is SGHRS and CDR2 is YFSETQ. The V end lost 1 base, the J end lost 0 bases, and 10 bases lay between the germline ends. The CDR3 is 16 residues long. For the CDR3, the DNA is TGCGCCAGCAGCTTGCAGGTTGGTCCGAACACCGGGGAGCTGTTTTTT. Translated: CASSLQVGPNTGELFF. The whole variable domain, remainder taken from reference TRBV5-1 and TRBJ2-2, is KAGVTQTPRYLIKTRGQQVTLSCSPISGHRSVSWYQQTPGQGLQFLFEYFSETQRNKGNFPGRFSGRQFSNSRSEMNVSTLELGDSALYLCASSLQVGPNTGELFFGEGSRLTVL.

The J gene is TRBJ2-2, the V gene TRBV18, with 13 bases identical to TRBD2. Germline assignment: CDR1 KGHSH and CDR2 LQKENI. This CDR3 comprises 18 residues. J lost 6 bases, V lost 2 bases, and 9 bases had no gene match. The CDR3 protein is CASSPKPGLAGESGELFF. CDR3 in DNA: TGTGCCAGCTCACCAAAACCCGGACTAGCGGGGGAGTCCGGGGAGCTGTTTTTT.